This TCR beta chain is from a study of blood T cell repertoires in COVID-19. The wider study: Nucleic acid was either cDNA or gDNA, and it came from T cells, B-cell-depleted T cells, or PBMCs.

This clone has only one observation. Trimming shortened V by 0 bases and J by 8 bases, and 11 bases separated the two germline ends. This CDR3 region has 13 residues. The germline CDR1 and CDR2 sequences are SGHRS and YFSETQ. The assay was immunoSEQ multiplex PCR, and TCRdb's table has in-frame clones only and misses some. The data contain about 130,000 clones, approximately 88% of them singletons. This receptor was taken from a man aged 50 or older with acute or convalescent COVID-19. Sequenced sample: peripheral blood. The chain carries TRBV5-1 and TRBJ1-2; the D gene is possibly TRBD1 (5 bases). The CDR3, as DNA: TGCGCCAGCAGCTTGGAGGGGTCTCGGGGCTACACCTTC. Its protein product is CASSLEGSRGYTF. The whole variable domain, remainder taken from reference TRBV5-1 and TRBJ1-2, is KAGVTQTPRYLIKTRGQQVTLSCSPISGHRSVSWYQQTPGQGLQFLFEYFSETQRNKGNFPGRFSGRQFSNSRSEMNVSTLELGDSALYLCASSLEGSRGYTFGSGTRLTVV.